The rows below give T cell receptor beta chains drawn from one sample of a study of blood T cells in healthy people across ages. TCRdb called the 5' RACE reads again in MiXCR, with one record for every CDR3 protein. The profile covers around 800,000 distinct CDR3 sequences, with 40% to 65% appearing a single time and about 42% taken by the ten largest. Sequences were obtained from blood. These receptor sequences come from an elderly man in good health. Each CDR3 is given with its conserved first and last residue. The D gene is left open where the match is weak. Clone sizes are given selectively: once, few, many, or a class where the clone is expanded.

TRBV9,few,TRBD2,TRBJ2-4,CASSPRAGLAWEQYF,TGTGCCAGCAGCCCGCGAGCGGGACTAGCGTGGGAGCAGTACTTC
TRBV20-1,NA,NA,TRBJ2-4,CSGGRGEQYF,TGCAGTGGGGGACGCGGAGAGCAGTACTTC
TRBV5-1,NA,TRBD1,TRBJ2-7,CASSVDRSAYEQYF,TGCGCCAGCAGCGTGGACAGGTCCGCCTACGAGCAGTACTTC
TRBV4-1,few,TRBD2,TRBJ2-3,CASSQEEREARYAYF,TGCGCCAGCAGCCAAGAAGAGCGGGAGGCCAGATACGCGTATTTT
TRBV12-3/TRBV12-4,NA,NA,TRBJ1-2,CASSSGGSGYTF,TGTGCCAGCAGTAGCGGGGGTAGTGGCTACACCTTC
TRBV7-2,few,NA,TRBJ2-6,CASSLGWGGYVLTF,TGTGCCAGCAGCTTAGGATGGGGGGGCTACGTCCTGACTTTC
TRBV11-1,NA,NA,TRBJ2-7,CASSSGGGPAYEQYF,TGTGCCAGCAGCTCGGGGGGCGGGCCAGCCTACGAGCAGTACTTC
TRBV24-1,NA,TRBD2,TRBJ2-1,CATSGPTSGRKNEQFF,TGTGCCACCAGTGGCCCCACTAGCGGGAGAAAGAATGAGCAGTTCTTC
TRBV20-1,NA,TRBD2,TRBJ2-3,CSARLAGVTDTQYF,TGCAGTGCTAGACTAGCGGGAGTCACAGATACGCAGTATTTT
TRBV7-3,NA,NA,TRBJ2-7,CASSLTSGGEQYF,TGTGCCAGCAGCTTAACGTCCGGGGGCGAGCAGTACTTC
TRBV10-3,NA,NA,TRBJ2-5,CAISESLGETQYF,TGTGCCATCAGTGAGTCGCTAGGAGAGACCCAGTACTTC
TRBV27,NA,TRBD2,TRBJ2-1,CASSFGREDGEQFF,TGTGCCAGCAGTTTTGGGCGGGAGGATGGCGAGCAGTTCTTC